Here is one T cell receptor beta chain with its context. Its antigen remains unidentified. One base away there is no much larger clone; base qualities are not given. The immunoSEQ Assay, a bias-controlled multiplex PCR, was used to amplify TCRbeta CDR3 regions from genomic DNA. For the original study's pipeline: The number of nucleated cells in each sample was estimated from the amplification of reference gene primers within the assay. To quantify the absolute abundance of each unique TCRbeta CDR3 rearrangement, sequence reads were collapsed and filtered. For each sample, productive Simpson clonality was calculated as the square root of Simpson's diversity index over productive rearrangements. Not all clones reach the TCRdb copy of this immuneACCESS table, which keeps in-frame sequences only. Checked studies attribute under half of the gap to unresolved V genes and leave the rest unexplained. V, J and clone size reflect that table, while D and trimming were determined from the DNA. The sample table shows 200,000 to 250,000 clones, and around 80% are seen once. The biggest ten clones account for 18% of the sample.

Relative to germline, V is 2 bases shorter and J is 4 bases shorter, with 9 bases between their ends. Including the terminal cysteine and phenylalanine, the CDR3 comprises 13 residues. Just the 39-base CDR3 DNA is kept, in frame starting at base 1. CDR1 and CDR2, per the germline V gene, are SGHVS and FQNEAQ. Whole blood was collected in K2EDTA tubes by collaborating institutions according to the institutions' own protocols. For TCRbeta analysis, collaborators shipped samples as frozen whole blood, isolated PBMCs, or DNA extracted from either of those sample types. The sample originates from a study of blood T cell repertoires in COVID-19 (TCRdb year 2020). Concerning the study at large: Samples covering the acute and convalescent phases of COVID-19 were provided by collaborators in the United States, Italy and Spain. Deeply sampled blood TCRbeta repertoires from subjects exposed to, actively infected with, or recovered from COVID-19 were included in the dataset. The material from the prospective study consisted of cDNA or gDNA derived from T cells, B-cell-depleted T cells, or PBMCs. The samples were drawn from the first 160 participants of the ongoing ImmuneRACE study and from 1,254 subjects provided by 6 global collaborators. The sample metadata nearly always contained a de-identified subject ID, COVID-19 status, age in years and sex. The repertoires were released in a freely available public database meant as a resource for research on the immune response to SARS-CoV-2. Where HLA class I and class II types were available, the types were taken from metadata supplied by the sample provider, not from assay-based typing. General study outcomes and caveats: Clinical and demographic metadata were provided uncurated, with the amount varying by source and participant.

The chain employs TRBV7-8 and TRBJ2-7, with no confident D gene call. Material: peripheral blood. This sequence originates from a woman older than 75 with active or convalescent COVID-19. The CDR3 corresponds to CASSLPPVYEQYF. At the DNA level, the sequence is TGTGCCAGCAGCTTACCCCCCGTATACGAGCAGTACTTC.